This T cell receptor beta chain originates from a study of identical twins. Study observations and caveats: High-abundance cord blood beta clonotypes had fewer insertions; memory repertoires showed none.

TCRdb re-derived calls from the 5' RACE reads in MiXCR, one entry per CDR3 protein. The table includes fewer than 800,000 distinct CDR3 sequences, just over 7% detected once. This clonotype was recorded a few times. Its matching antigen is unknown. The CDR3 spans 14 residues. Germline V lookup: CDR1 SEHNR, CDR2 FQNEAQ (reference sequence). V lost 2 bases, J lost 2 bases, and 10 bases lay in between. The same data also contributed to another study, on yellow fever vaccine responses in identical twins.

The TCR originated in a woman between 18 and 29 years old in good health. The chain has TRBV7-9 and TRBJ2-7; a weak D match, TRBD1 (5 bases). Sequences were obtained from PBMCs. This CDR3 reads CASSLIGQTYEQYF. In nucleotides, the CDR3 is TGTGCCAGCAGCTTAATAGGACAAACCTACGAGCAGTACTTC.